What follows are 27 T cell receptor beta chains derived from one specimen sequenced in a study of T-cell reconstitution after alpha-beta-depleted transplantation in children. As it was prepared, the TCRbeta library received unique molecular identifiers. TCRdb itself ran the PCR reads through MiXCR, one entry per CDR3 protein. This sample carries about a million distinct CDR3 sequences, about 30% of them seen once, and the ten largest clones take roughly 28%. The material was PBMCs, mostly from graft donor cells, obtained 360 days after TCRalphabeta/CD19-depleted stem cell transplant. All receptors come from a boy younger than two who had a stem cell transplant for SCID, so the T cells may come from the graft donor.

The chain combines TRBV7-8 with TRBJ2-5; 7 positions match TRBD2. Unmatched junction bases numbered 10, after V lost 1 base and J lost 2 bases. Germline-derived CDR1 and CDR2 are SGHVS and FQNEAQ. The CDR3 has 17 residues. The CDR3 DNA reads TGTGCCAGCAGCTTAGACCCCCGACTAGCCCTTCAAGAGACCCAGTACTTC. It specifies CASSLDPRLALQETQYF.

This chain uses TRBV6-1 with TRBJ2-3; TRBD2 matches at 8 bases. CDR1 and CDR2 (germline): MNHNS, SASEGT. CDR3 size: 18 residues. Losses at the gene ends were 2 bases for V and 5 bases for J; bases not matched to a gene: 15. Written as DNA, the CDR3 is TGTGCCAGCAGTGAAAAATTGTCCGGGACTAGGATTCTAGATACGCAGTATTTT. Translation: CASSEKLSGTRILDTQYF.

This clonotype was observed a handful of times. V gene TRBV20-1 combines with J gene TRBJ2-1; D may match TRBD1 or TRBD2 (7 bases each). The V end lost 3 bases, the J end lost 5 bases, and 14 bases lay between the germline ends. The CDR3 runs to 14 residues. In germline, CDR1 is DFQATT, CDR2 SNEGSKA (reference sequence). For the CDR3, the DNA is TGCAGTGCTAGCAGGGGGGGAGTGGACAATGAGCAGTTCTTC. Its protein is CSASRGGVDNEQFF.

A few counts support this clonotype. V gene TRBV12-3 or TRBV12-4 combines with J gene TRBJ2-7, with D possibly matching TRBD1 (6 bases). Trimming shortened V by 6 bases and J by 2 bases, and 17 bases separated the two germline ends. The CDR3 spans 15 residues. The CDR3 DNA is TGTGCCAGCAGGTGGCCTCGACAGGCCCCCTACGAGCAGTACTTC. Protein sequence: CASRWPRQAPYEQYF.

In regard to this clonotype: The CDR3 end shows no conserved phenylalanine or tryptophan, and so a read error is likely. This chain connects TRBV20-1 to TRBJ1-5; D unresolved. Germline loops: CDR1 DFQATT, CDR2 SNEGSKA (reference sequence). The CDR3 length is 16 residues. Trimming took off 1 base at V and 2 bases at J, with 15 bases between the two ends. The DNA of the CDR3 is TGCAGTGCTAGAGCGGGAACCCATGGGGGCAATCAGCCCCAGCATTGT. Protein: CSARAGTHGGNQPQHC.

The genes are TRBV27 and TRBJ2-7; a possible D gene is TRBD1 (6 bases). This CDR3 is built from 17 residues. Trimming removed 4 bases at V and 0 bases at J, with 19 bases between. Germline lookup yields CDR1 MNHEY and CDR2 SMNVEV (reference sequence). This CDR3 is CASSSFGRGQTSYEQYF. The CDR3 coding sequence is TGTGCCAGCAGTTCATTCGGCAGGGGCCAGACCTCCTACGAGCAGTACTTC.

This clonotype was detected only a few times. Here the CDR3 DNA reads TGTGCCATCAGGCCCACTGAACAGGGTCTCACAGATACGCAGTATTTT. Its translation is CAIRPTEQGLTDTQYF. The chain joins TRBV10-3 to TRBJ2-3, with a possible D match to TRBD1 (6 bases). This CDR3 has 16 amino acids. CDR1 is ENHRY and CDR2 is SYGVKD in the germline V gene. V was clipped by 6 bases and J by 2 bases, with 18 bases between them.

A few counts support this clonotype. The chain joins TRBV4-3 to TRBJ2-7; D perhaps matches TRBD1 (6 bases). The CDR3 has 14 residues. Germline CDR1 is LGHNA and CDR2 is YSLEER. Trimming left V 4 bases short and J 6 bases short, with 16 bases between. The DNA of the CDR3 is TGCGCCAGCAGCCTTATCCTCCAAGGGGGCGAGCAGTACTTC. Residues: CASSLILQGGEQYF.

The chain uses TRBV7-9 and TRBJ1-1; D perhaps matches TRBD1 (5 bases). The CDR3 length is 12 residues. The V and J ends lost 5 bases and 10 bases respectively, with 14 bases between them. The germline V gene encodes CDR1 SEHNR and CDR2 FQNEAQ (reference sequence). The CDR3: CASSANRFAAFF. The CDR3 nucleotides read TGTGCCAGCAGCGCCAACAGGTTCGCAGCTTTCTTT.

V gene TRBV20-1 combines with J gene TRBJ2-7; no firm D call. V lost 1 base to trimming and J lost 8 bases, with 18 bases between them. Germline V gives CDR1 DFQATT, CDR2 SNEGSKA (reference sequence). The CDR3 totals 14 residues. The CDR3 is CSARGSRQALKQYF. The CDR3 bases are TGCAGTGCTAGAGGATCCCGGCAGGCACTCAAGCAGTACTTC.

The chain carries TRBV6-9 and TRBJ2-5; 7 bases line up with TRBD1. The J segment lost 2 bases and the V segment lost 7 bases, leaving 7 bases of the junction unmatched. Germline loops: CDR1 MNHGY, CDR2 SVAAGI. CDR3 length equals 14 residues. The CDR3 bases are TGTGCCAGCATCAAAAGGACAGGACAAGAGACCCAGTACTTC. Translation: CASIKRTGQETQYF.

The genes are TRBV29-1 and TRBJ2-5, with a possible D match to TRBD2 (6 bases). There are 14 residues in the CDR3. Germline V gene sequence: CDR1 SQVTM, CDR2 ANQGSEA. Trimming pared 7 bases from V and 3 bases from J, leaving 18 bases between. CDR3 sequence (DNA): TGCAGCGAACCACGCCGGACTACCAAAGAGACCCAGTACTTC. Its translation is CSEPRRTTKETQYF.

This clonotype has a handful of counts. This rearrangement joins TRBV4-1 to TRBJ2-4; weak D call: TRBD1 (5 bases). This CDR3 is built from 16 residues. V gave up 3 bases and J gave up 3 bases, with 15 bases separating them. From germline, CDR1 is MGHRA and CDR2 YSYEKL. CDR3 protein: CASSQGHVILKNIQYF. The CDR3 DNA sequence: TGCGCCAGCAGCCAGGGGCACGTAATCCTCAAAAACATTCAGTACTTC.

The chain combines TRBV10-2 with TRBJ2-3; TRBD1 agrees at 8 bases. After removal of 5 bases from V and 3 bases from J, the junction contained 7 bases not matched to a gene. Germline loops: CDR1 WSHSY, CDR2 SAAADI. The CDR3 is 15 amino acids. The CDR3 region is CASSRQGWSTDTQYF. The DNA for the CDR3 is TGCGCCAGCAGTCGACAGGGGTGGTCGACAGATACGCAGTATTTT.

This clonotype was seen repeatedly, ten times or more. CDR3 sequence: CASSAGQGREETQYF. The CDR3 region has the DNA TGTGCCAGCAGTGCGGGACAGGGACGAGAAGAGACCCAGTACTTC. The chain joins TRBV6-1 to TRBJ2-5, with 9 bases that match TRBD1. CDR1 and CDR2 (germline): MNHNS, SASEGT. The CDR3 is 15 amino acids. J gave up 3 bases and V 4 bases, and 6 bases lay outside the gene matches.

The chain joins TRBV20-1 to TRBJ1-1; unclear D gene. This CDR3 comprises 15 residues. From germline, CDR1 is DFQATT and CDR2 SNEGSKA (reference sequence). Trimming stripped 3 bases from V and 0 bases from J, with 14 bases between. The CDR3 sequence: CSARGMGSMNTEAFF. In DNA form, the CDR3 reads TGCAGTGCTAGGGGAATGGGGTCCATGAACACTGAAGCTTTCTTT.

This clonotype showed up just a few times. This CDR3 reads CASTRVDLDSSEAFF. The CDR3 DNA is TGTGCCAGCACACGTGTGGACCTAGATTCGTCTGAAGCTTTCTTT. This rearrangement joins TRBV7-2 to TRBJ1-1; D gene unclear. The CDR3 runs to 15 residues. Germline-derived CDR1 and CDR2 are SGHTA and FQGNSA. V lost 7 bases and J lost 6, with 21 bases in between.

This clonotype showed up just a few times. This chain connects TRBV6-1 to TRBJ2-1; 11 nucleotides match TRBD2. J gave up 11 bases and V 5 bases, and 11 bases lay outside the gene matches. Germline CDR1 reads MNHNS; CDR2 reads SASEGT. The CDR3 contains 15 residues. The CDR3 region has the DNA TGTGCCAGCAGTCCAACTAGCGGGGGTCTCAGGAAGCAGTTCTTC. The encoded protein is CASSPTSGGLRKQFF.

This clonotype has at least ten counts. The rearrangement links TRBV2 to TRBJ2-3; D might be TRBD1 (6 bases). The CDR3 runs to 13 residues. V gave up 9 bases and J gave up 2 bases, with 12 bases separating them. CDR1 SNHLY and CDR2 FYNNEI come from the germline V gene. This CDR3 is CASTDRYTDTQYF. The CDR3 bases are TGTGCCAGTACTGACAGGTACACAGATACGCAGTATTTT.

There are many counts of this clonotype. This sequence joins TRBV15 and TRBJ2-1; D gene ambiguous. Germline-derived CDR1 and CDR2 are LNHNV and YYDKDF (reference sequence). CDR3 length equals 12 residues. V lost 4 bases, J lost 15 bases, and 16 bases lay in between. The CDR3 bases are TGTGCCACCAGCACGTCGAAAGGTAATAGGTTCTTC. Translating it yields CATSTSKGNRFF.

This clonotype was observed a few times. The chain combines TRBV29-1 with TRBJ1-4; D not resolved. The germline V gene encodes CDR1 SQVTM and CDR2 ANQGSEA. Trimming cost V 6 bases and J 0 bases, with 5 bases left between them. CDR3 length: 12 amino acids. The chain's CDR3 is CSVYSTNEKLFF. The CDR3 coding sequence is TGCAGCGTGTATTCAACTAATGAAAAACTGTTTTTT.

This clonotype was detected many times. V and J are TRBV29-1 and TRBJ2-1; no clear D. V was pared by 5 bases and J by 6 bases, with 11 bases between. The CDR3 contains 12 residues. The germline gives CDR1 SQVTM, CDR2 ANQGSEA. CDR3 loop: CSVLSWGNEQFF. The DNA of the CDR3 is TGCAGCGTTCTTAGTTGGGGCAATGAGCAGTTCTTC.

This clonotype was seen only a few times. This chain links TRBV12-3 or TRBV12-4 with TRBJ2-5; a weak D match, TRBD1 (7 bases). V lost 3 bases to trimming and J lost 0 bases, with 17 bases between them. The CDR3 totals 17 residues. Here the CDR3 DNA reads TGTGCCAGCAGTTTGGGGGGCCGGACAGGTTACCAAGAGACCCAGTACTTC. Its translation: CASSLGGRTGYQETQYF.

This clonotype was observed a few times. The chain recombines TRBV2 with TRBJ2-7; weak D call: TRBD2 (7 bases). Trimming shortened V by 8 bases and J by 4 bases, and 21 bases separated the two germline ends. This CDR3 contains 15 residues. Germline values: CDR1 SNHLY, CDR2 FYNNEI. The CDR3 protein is CASGRGATAGYEQYF. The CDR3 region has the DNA TGTGCCAGCGGCCGGGGGGCAACAGCGGGGTACGAGCAGTACTTC. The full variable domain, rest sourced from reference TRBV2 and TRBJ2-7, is EPEVTQTPSHQVTQMGQEVILRCVPISNHLYFYWYRQILGQKVEFLVSFYNNEISEKSEIFDDQFSVERPDGSNFTLKIRSTKLEDSAMYFCASGRGATAGYEQYFGPGTRLTVT.

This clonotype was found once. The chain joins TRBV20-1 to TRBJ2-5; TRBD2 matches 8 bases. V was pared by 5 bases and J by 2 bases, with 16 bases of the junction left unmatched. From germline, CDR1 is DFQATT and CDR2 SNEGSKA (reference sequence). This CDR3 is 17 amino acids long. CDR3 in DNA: TGCAGTGCTCTAAGGAACAAGCGGGGGTGGCCGCAAGAGACCCAGTACTTC. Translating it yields CSALRNKRGWPQETQYF.

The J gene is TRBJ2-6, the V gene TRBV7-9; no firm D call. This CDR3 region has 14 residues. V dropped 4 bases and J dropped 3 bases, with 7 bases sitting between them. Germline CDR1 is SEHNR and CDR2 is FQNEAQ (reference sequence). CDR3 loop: CASSSENGANVLTF. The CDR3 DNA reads TGTGCCAGCAGCTCTGAGAATGGGGCCAACGTCCTGACTTTC.

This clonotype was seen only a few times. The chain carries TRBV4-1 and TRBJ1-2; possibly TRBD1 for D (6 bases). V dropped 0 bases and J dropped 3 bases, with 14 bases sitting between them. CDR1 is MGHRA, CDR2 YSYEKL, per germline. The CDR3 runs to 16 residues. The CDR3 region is CASSQDHRVYDYGYTF. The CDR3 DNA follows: TGCGCCAGCAGCCAAGATCACAGGGTCTATGACTATGGCTACACCTTC.